The source of this TCR beta chain is a study of CD8 T cells in Susac syndrome (dated by TCRdb to 2018 to 2020). Background for the entire study: The study used repertoire sequencing to test whether antigen drove CD8+ T cell activation and differentiation in Susac syndrome. CD8+ T cell repertoire clonality was compared between approximately 12 healthy donors, some 14 Susac syndrome patients and 15 multiple sclerosis patients.

RNA was extracted using the RNeasy kit, and about 0.45 to 1 microgram was reverse transcribed with random hexamers. TCR beta CDR3 regions were amplified with the immunoSEQ multiplex PCR assay covering 54 Vbeta and 13 Jbeta segments. PCR amplification bias was corrected using a synthetic template baseline for primer optimization and computational correction. As for how the authors treated the data: Reads were assigned to V, D and J genes according to IMGT and analyzed in immunoSEQ Analyzer, with only productive sequences retained. Clonality was computed as one minus Shannon entropy normalized by log2 of the number of productive unique sequences. For each patient and control, public and private clones were evaluated within the 100 most prevalent clones. Susac-specific clones were defined as absent from healthy and MS cohorts, about 1,000 published viral clones and other ImmuneACCESS disease sequences. The public reads were reprocessed in TCRdb via fastp at Q25 and MiXCR, keeping in-frame beta chains. Every CDR3 protein is listed once, alongside the most common genes and DNA of its rows. What appears here as the V and J calls and clone size reflects TCRdb's work, not the paper's. This sample comprises over 15,000 distinct CDR3 sequences, 85% to 95% of them detected only once. Clones ranked in the top ten supply 0.2% to 0.3% of the sample.

High-throughput TCR beta sequencing profiled peripheral blood CD8+ and CD4+ T cells from healthy donors, Susac syndrome patients and multiple sclerosis patients. Healthy donors were age- and sex-matched controls. CD8+ TEMRA cells were enriched by FACS, while bulk CD8+ and CD4+ T cells were purified by magnetic negative isolation. Blood was drawn into EDTA tubes, processed within 24 hours, and PBMCs were isolated by density gradient centrifugation. PBMCs destined for TCR sequencing were cryopreserved in liquid nitrogen and later thawed in a 37 °C water bath. The sorted or isolated CD4+, CD8+ and CD8+ TEMRA cells had a purity of 90% or higher. Overall study results and their limits: The study acknowledged that relatively few individuals were included in the TCR sequencing and HLA analysis.

About this clonotype: Its cognate antigen has yet to be identified. Per-base qualities were not stored, and no clone one base away is much larger.

The TCR sequence derives from a human donor in good health. Sequencing was performed on CD8+ T cells from PBMCs.

The CDR3 is CASKTIRGRLAGPPYEQYF. The sequence in DNA is TGTGCCAGCAAAACTATCAGGGGGCGTCTAGCGGGACCCCCCTACGAGCAGTACTTC. The chain links TRBV12-3 or TRBV12-4 with TRBJ2-7, and TRBD2 may be the D gene, going by 9 matching bases. The CDR3 measures 19 amino acids from cysteine to phenylalanine. The CDR3 DNA has 57 bases and is translated from base 1. A distance of 30 bases separates the germline ends of V and J, which lose 7 bases and 2 bases respectively.